This TCR beta chain comes out of a study of blood T cell repertoires in COVID-19. Trimming pared 1 base from V and 4 bases from J, leaving 11 bases between. This CDR3 has 15 amino acids. Looked up from germline, CDR1 is SGHTA and CDR2 is FQGNSA. The method was immunoSEQ multiplex PCR; TCRdb's version includes in-frame clones alone and lacks a portion of them. In the table there are approximately 400,000 clones, roughly 90% of which are singletons. The genes are TRBV7-2 and TRBJ2-1; D remains unclear. This receptor was identified in a man between 35 and 55 years old with acute or convalescent COVID-19. Sequences were obtained from peripheral blood. The CDR3, as DNA: TGTGCCAGCAGCTTAGATCTGGGCCCGTACAATGAGCAGTTCTTC. It specifies CASSLDLGPYNEQFF.